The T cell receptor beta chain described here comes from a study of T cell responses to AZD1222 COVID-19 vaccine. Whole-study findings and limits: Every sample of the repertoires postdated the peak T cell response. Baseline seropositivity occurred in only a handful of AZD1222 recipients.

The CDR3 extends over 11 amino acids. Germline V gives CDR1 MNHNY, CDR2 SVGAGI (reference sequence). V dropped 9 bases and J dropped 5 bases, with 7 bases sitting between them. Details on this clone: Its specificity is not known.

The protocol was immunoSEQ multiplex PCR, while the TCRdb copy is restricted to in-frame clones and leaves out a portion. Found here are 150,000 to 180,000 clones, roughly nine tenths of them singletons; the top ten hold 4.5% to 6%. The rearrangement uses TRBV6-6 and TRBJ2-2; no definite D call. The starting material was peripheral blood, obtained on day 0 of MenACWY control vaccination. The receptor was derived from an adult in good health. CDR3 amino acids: CASRETGELFF. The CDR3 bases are TGTGCCAGTCGAGAAACCGGGGAGCTGTTTTTT.